Below are 19 T cell receptor beta chains sequenced from a single sample in a study of blood T cell repertoires in COVID-19. Profiling relied on immunoSEQ multiplex PCR, and the TCRdb table lists in-frame clones only, not all of them. The sample has around 110,000 clones, about 85% seen once. The sample taken for sequencing was peripheral blood. The origin of the receptors is a man in his forties with acute or convalescent COVID-19.

The J gene is TRBJ2-3, the V gene TRBV19; 7 nucleotides align to TRBD1. V lost 5 bases to trimming and J lost 0 bases; unmatched junction nucleotides: 8. The germline gives CDR1 LNHDA, CDR2 SQIVND (reference sequence). The CDR3 runs 16 residues. The CDR3 DNA sequence: TGTGCCAGTAGTCTGCAGACAGGGATGAGCACAGATACGCAGTATTTT. It is translated as CASSLQTGMSTDTQYF.

The chain has TRBV7-2 and TRBJ2-7, with TRBD1 matching over 8 bases. Germline V gene lookup returns CDR1 SGHTA and CDR2 FQGNSA. CDR3 length: 16 residues. V shed 2 bases, J shed 6 bases, and the junction held 12 bases outside the gene matches. CDR3 sequence: CASSLIYGTGSTEQYF. Here the CDR3 DNA reads TGTGCCAGCAGCTTAATCTACGGGACAGGCTCTACCGAGCAGTACTTC.

The V gene is TRBV28, the J gene TRBJ2-1, with a tentative D call TRBD2 (5 bases). V shed 7 bases and J shed 0 bases, with 10 bases lying between them. The CDR3 is made up of 14 amino acids. CDR1 is MDHEN, CDR2 SYDVKM, per germline. For the CDR3, the DNA is TGTGCCAGCAAACTAAGCGGCTCCTACAATGAGCAGTTCTTC. Translated, it gives CASKLSGSYNEQFF.

This chain uses TRBV28 with TRBJ2-2, with 10 bases that match TRBD2. Per germline, CDR1 MDHEN and CDR2 SYDVKM. V shed 2 bases, J shed 6 bases, and the junction held 3 bases outside the gene matches. CDR3 length equals 15 residues. DNA for the CDR3: TGTGCCAGCAGTTTAGGGCTAGCGGGAGCCGGGGAGCTGTTTTTT. Translating it yields CASSLGLAGAGELFF.

The J gene is TRBJ1-5, the V gene TRBV6-5; TRBD1 aligns across 11 bases. Germline lookup yields CDR1 MNHEY and CDR2 SVGAGI. The CDR3 loop spans 15 amino acids. Germline trimming cut 5 bases from V and 6 bases from J; bases unmatched to any gene: 6. The chain's CDR3 is CASSRDRGFGQPQHF. In DNA form, the CDR3 reads TGTGCCAGCAGTAGGGACAGGGGGTTTGGTCAGCCCCAGCATTTT.

This clone was detected only once. The chain links TRBV29-1 to TRBJ2-3; 10 nucleotides match TRBD1. Germline values: CDR1 SQVTM, CDR2 ANQGSEA. The CDR3 extends over 14 amino acids. V lost 8 bases to trimming and J lost 4 bases; unmatched junction nucleotides: 9. The CDR3 is CSMRDRGVSDTQYF. The CDR3 DNA is TGCAGCATGCGGGACAGGGGTGTGTCAGATACGCAGTATTTT.

This clone occurred a few times. The gene calls are TRBV6-5 and TRBJ1-2; 7 positions match TRBD1. Germline loops: CDR1 MNHEY, CDR2 SVGAGI. This CDR3 comprises 14 residues. The J segment lost 3 bases and the V segment lost 2 bases, leaving 3 bases of the junction unmatched. The CDR3 spells CASSYRDSDYGYTF. DNA of the CDR3: TGTGCCAGCAGTTACCGGGACAGCGACTATGGCTACACCTTC.

The chain couples TRBV5-1 to TRBJ2-2; perhaps TRBD2 as D (5 bases). The V end was cut by 4 bases, the J end by 6 bases, with 16 bases between. CDR1 is SGHRS, CDR2 YFSETQ, per germline. CDR3 size: 15 residues. Here the CDR3 reads CASSRAEGEAGELFF. CDR3 bases: TGCGCCAGCAGCAGGGCAGAGGGAGAGGCCGGGGAGCTGTTTTTT.

The V gene is TRBV4-1, the J gene TRBJ2-1; D remains unclear. Germline CDR1 is MGHRA and CDR2 is YSYEKL. V was clipped by 0 bases and J by 11 bases, with 11 bases between them. The CDR3 sequence is 13 residues long. The CDR3 protein is CASSQDPLDQQFF. Written as DNA, the CDR3 is TGCGCCAGCAGCCAAGATCCCCTAGACCAGCAGTTCTTC.

The V call is TRBV5-1, the J call TRBJ2-7, with 9 positions matching TRBD1. Germline loops: CDR1 SGHRS, CDR2 YFSETQ. The V and J ends lost 1 base and 5 bases, in that order; junction bases with no gene match: 10. The CDR3 is 16 residues long. As DNA, the CDR3 is TGCGCCAGCAGCTTGAGTCTGGGACAGGGTCAAAACGAGCAGTACTTC. It encodes CASSLSLGQGQNEQYF.

The chain combines TRBV7-3 with TRBJ2-3, with 9 bases that match TRBD1. The length of the CDR3 is 13 residues. Looked up from germline, CDR1 is SGHTA and CDR2 is FQGTGA. With 5 bases clipped from V and 6 bases from J, the junction kept 3 bases outside the gene matches. This CDR3 reads CASSPDRGDTQYF. The CDR3, as DNA: TGTGCCAGCAGCCCCGACAGGGGGGATACGCAGTATTTT.

This chain connects TRBV7-9 to TRBJ2-7, with a weak D call TRBD2 (5 bases). Germline-derived CDR1 and CDR2 are SEHNR and FQNEAQ (reference sequence). The CDR3 spans 13 residues. The germline V and J ends were trimmed by 5 bases and 7 bases, with 15 bases remaining between them. This chain's CDR3 is CASSPGSRWEQYF. The CDR3 DNA reads TGTGCCAGCAGCCCGGGATCCCGGTGGGAGCAGTACTTC.

The chain links TRBV24-1 to TRBJ1-5; D is unresolved. V lost 4 bases, J lost 5 bases, and 17 bases lay in between. CDR1 is KGHDR, CDR2 SFDVKD, per germline. The CDR3 runs to 16 residues. CDR3 sequence (DNA): TGTGCCACCAGTGAAAAGAGAGGTATCAACTATCAGCCCCAGCATTTT. Translated, it gives CATSEKRGINYQPQHF.

The rearrangement uses TRBV10-2 and TRBJ2-7; D is ambiguous. V lost 2 bases and J 3 bases, leaving 14 bases between the germline ends. CDR3 length: 15 residues. Germline V lookup: CDR1 WSHSY, CDR2 SAAADI. CDR3 DNA sequence: TGCGCCAGCAGTGAGGATCCCAGGTTCGGCTACGAGCAGTACTTC. Translation: CASSEDPRFGYEQYF.

The gene calls are TRBV2 and TRBJ2-1; D remains unclear. There are 15 residues in the CDR3. Germline V CDR1 and CDR2: SNHLY, FYNNEI. V was trimmed by 3 bases and J by 4 bases, leaving 13 bases between them. The CDR3 spells CASSDLLQPYNEQFF. As DNA, the CDR3 is TGTGCCAGCAGTGATCTACTACAACCTTACAATGAGCAGTTCTTC.

This chain uses TRBV11-1 with TRBJ2-5; 8 bases fit TRBD1. With V trimmed by 5 bases and J by 2 bases, 4 bases remained unmatched. This CDR3 is 14 amino acids long. The germline V gene encodes CDR1 SGHAT and CDR2 FQDESV (reference sequence). This chain's CDR3 is CASSSRGRQETQYF. CDR3 DNA: TGTGCCAGCAGCAGCAGGGGGCGTCAAGAGACCCAGTACTTC.

This rearrangement joins TRBV29-1 to TRBJ1-2; 9 nucleotides match TRBD1. Looked up from germline, CDR1 is SQVTM and CDR2 is ANQGSEA. The CDR3 is 12 amino acids. The ends lost 4 bases at V and 7 bases at J; junction bases unmatched: 4. CDR3 protein: CSVAGQGLGYTF. CDR3 bases: TGCAGCGTTGCCGGACAGGGGCTTGGCTACACCTTC.

The chain carries TRBV19 and TRBJ2-5; D is unresolved. This CDR3 spans 13 amino acids. The germline CDR1 and CDR2 sequences are LNHDA and SQIVND (reference sequence). Trimming took off 5 bases at V and 9 bases at J, with 16 bases between the two ends. The DNA of the CDR3 is TGTGCCAGTAGTCCTCGGTTGCTGGCGGCCCAGTACTTC. It encodes CASSPRLLAAQYF.

This chain links TRBV25-1 with TRBJ1-2; 9 bases agree with TRBD1. Germline CDR1 and CDR2: MGHDK and SYGVNS. CDR3 length: 13 residues. The J segment lost 7 bases and the V segment lost 4 bases, leaving 4 bases of the junction unmatched. DNA of the CDR3: TGTGCCAGCAGTGCACAGGGGGCGGTTGGCTACACCTTC. Its translation is CASSAQGAVGYTF.